The 20 T cell receptor beta chains given below trace back to one sample, sequenced in a study of human T cells and chemical hapten exposure. TCRdb reprocessed the RACE reads via MiXCR and lists one record per CDR3 protein. The sample carries some 350,000 distinct CDR3 sequences, around 6% recorded once. Noted time point: patch test 2, 6 weeks after DPC sensitization. Treatment of the sample: therapeutic diphenylcyclopropenone sensitization with weekly scalp DPC. This material consisted of whole blood, taken in connection with sensitization to the hapten diphenylcyclopropenone (DPC). The receptors derive from a woman between 18 and 29 years old with alopecia areata. Some clones in this sample may be carry-over from other donors' samples.

This clonotype was detected a few times. The genes are TRBV6-5 and TRBJ1-6; weak D call: TRBD1 (5 bases). The CDR3 spans 14 residues. The V gene's germline CDR1 is MNHEY and CDR2 SVGAGI. Trimming left V 2 bases short and J 3 bases short, with 5 bases between. CDR3: CASSYTGYNSPLHF. In nucleotides, the CDR3 is TGTGCCAGCAGTTACACAGGCTATAATTCACCCCTCCACTTT.

This clonotype was counted only a few times. J is TRBJ1-5 and V is TRBV4-3; TRBD1 agrees at 8 bases. CDR3 length: 15 residues. J was trimmed by 6 bases and V by 1 base; bases with no gene match: 5. Germline CDR1 is LGHNA and CDR2 is YSLEER. Written as DNA, the CDR3 is TGCGCCAGCAGCCAAGGCCAGGGGGCGGGTCAGCCCCAGCATTTT. This translates into CASSQGQGAGQPQHF.

The chain links TRBV7-8 to TRBJ1-1, with D possibly TRBD1 on 5 matching bases. The V end lost 5 bases, the J end lost 2 bases, and 15 bases lay between the germline ends. The germline V gene encodes CDR1 SGHVS and CDR2 FQNEAQ. The CDR3 is made up of 15 amino acids. CDR3 nucleotides: TGTGCCAGCAGCAATAGACAGAAACTTAACACTGAAGCTTTCTTT. Amino acid sequence: CASSNRQKLNTEAFF.

This chain links TRBV6-5 with TRBJ2-1; D remains unclear. The CDR3 consists of 15 residues. Per germline, CDR1 MNHEY and CDR2 SVGAGI. Trimming pared 7 bases from V and 3 bases from J, leaving 16 bases between. The CDR3 spells CASMSGRPYYNEQFF. As DNA, the CDR3 is TGTGCCAGCATGTCAGGCAGGCCCTACTACAATGAGCAGTTCTTC.

This clonotype was observed a few times. V usage is TRBV9 and J usage is TRBJ2-3, with D possibly TRBD2 on 6 matching bases. Trimming cost V 4 bases and J 1 base, with 13 bases left between them. The CDR3 runs 15 residues. Germline V CDR1 and CDR2: SGDLS, YYNGEE. The CDR3 spells CASSPRGLRTDTQYF. The DNA of the CDR3 is TGTGCCAGCAGCCCGCGGGGCCTCCGCACAGATACGCAGTATTTT.

The gene calls are TRBV6-5 and TRBJ2-5, with TRBD1 matching 9 bases. J was trimmed by 5 bases and V by 0 bases; bases with no gene match: 4. The CDR3 spans 15 residues. Germline CDR1 and CDR2: MNHEY and SVGAGI. CDR3 in amino acids: CASSYSTGGGETQYF. The CDR3 coding sequence is TGTGCCAGCAGTTACTCGACAGGGGGAGGGGAGACCCAGTACTTC.

This chain connects TRBV2 to TRBJ1-1; D gene unclear. CDR3 length: 12 residues. Trimming shortened V by 4 bases and J by 4 bases, and 7 bases separated the two germline ends. The germline gives CDR1 SNHLY, CDR2 FYNNEI. The CDR3 bases are TGTGCCAGCAGTGCACAGAGCACTGAAGCTTTCTTT. Amino acid sequence: CASSAQSTEAFF.

This clonotype was detected many times. The chain couples TRBV7-2 to TRBJ1-5, with D uncertain. This CDR3 contains 12 residues. The ends were cut back, 3 bases at V and 3 bases at J, with 3 bases in the middle. Germline CDR1 SGHTA, CDR2 FQGNSA. The CDR3 nucleotides read TGTGCCAGCAGCTTTAACAATCAGCCCCAGCATTTT. Protein: CASSFNNQPQHF. The variable domain in full, with the rest retrieved from reference TRBV7-2 and TRBJ1-5, is GAGVSQSPSNKVTEKGKDVELRCDPISGHTALYWYRQSLGQGLEFLIYFQGNSAPDKSGLPSDRFSAERTGGSVSTLTIQRTQQEDSAVYLCASSFNNQPQHFGDGTRLSIL.

This clonotype was counted ten times or more. The CDR3 is CASSVGDTANYGYTF. CDR3 coding DNA: TGTGCCAGCAGCGTAGGGGACACCGCTAACTATGGCTACACCTTC. The chain carries TRBV9 and TRBJ1-2; tentative D call: TRBD1 (6 bases). Germline CDR1 reads SGDLS; CDR2 reads YYNGEE. The germline V and J ends were trimmed by 0 bases and 0 bases, with 9 bases remaining between them. The CDR3 runs to 15 residues.

This clonotype was seen a few times. J is TRBJ2-4 and V is TRBV27, with 12 positions matching TRBD2. J lost 14 bases, V lost 4 bases, and 18 bases had no gene match. CDR1 and CDR2 from the germline V gene are MNHEY and SMNVEV (reference sequence). The CDR3 spans 17 residues. CDR3 residues: CASSSQTPTSGGPQEYF. The CDR3 DNA reads as TGTGCCAGCAGTTCACAAACCCCGACTAGCGGGGGACCCCAGGAGTACTTC.

The rearrangement links TRBV27 to TRBJ1-1; 10 bases match TRBD1. V trimming: 1 base; J trimming: 1 base; junction bases outside the gene matches: 12. The germline V gene has CDR1 MNHEY and CDR2 SMNVEV (reference sequence). The CDR3 runs to 19 residues. Written as DNA, the CDR3 is TGTGCCAGCAGTTTATATTGGGGGGAGGGGACAGGGGCGAACACTGAAGCTTTCTTT. Translation: CASSLYWGEGTGANTEAFF.

In this sample, this clonotype turned up many times. The chain couples TRBV6-2 or TRBV6-3 to TRBJ1-5, with a tentative D call TRBD1 (5 bases). Trimming removed 6 bases from V and 3 bases from J, with 6 bases in between. Germline V gives CDR1 MNHEY, CDR2 SVGEGT. The CDR3 sequence is 12 residues long. Here the CDR3 DNA reads TGTGCCAGCAGGGACAACAATCAGCCCCAGCATTTT. This encodes CASRDNNQPQHF.

This clonotype has only a few counts. The gene calls are TRBV5-1 and TRBJ2-2; D remains ambiguous. V shed 4 bases and J shed 3 bases, with 16 bases lying between them. Germline V gene lookup returns CDR1 SGHRS and CDR2 YFSETQ. The CDR3 spans 16 residues. The CDR3 loop reads CASSRFAISDTGELFF. The CDR3 region has the DNA TGCGCCAGCAGCCGTTTTGCCATTTCAGACACCGGGGAGCTGTTTTTT.

This clonotype occurred a few times. The chain employs TRBV5-1 and TRBJ2-6; D remains ambiguous. Germline CDR1 and CDR2: SGHRS and YFSETQ. The CDR3 consists of 15 residues. The germline V and J ends were trimmed by 7 bases and 0 bases, with 11 bases remaining between them. The CDR3 nucleotides read TGCGCCAGCCTACCAATGTCCTCTGGGGCCAACGTCCTGACTTTC. It codes for CASLPMSSGANVLTF.

The gene calls are TRBV2 and TRBJ2-3, with TRBD2 identical over 12 bases. The CDR3 extends over 17 amino acids. The V segment lost 6 bases and the J segment 2 bases; nucleotides outside the gene matches: 9. Germline loops: CDR1 SNHLY, CDR2 FYNNEI. The DNA of the CDR3 is TGTGCCAGCAGCCTTAAGACTAGCGGGGGTTTCACAGATACGCAGTATTTT. This gives the protein CASSLKTSGGFTDTQYF.

The table lists this clonotype with many counts. The gene calls are TRBV6-5 and TRBJ1-3; D remains unclear. Germline V lookup: CDR1 MNHEY, CDR2 SVGAGI. V was shortened by 4 bases and J by 0 bases, with 16 bases between the two germline ends. The CDR3 spans 17 residues. The CDR3 spells CASSLKSGGVSGNTIYF. The CDR3 DNA reads TGTGCCAGCAGTTTAAAGAGCGGCGGGGTCTCTGGAAACACCATATATTTT.

This clonotype was observed many times. The rearrangement uses TRBV29-1 and TRBJ2-7, with D tentatively TRBD1 or TRBD2 (5 bases each). This CDR3 is 12 amino acids long. CDR1 and CDR2 (germline): SQVTM, ANQGSEA. The V end lost 7 bases, the J end lost 3 bases, and 13 bases lay between the germline ends. The CDR3 nucleotides read TGCAGCGGGACGGGACCCGACTACGAGCAGTACTTC. Translated: CSGTGPDYEQYF.

This chain joins TRBV7-3 and TRBJ2-2; 7 bases line up with TRBD1. From germline, CDR1 is SGHTA and CDR2 FQGTGA. CDR3 length: 15 amino acids. With V trimmed by 1 base and J by 4 bases, 3 bases remained unmatched. CDR3 nucleotide sequence: TGTGCCAGCAGCTTAATTCGACAGGGCACCGGGGAGCTGTTTTTT. It encodes CASSLIRQGTGELFF.

This clonotype was recorded many times. The rearrangement links TRBV6-5 to TRBJ1-4; weak D call: TRBD1 (5 bases). CDR3 size: 15 residues. From germline, CDR1 is MNHEY and CDR2 SVGAGI. V lost 5 bases and J 11 bases, leaving 21 bases between the germline ends. The CDR3 DNA reads as TGTGCCAGCAGTGGAATGACAGCCGGCATGTGGAAACTGTTTTTT. It specifies CASSGMTAGMWKLFF.

This clonotype was picked up many times. The chain has TRBV5-1 and TRBJ1-1; D uncertain. CDR3 length: 14 residues. In germline, CDR1 is SGHRS, CDR2 YFSETQ. Deletions cut 0 bases from V and 1 base from J, with 7 bases between. DNA for the CDR3: TGCGCCAGCAGCTTGGAACACCCGAACACTGAAGCTTTCTTT. Its protein is CASSLEHPNTEAFF.